This TCR beta chain emerged from a study of blood T cell repertoires in COVID-19. Methods used by the authors: Scientists estimated how many nucleated cells there were by amplifying reference gene primers. Measured with immunoSEQ multiplex PCR; TCRdb has only the in-frame clones, and not every one. That table is the source of V, J and clone size, and D and trimming were worked out from the DNA. The sample shows around 170,000 clones, around 80% of them seen only once. CDR1 SGHNT and CDR2 YENEEA come from the germline V gene. The CDR3 contains 14 residues. After removal of 4 bases from V and 2 bases from J, the junction contained 3 bases not matched to a gene.

The chain links TRBV11-3 to TRBJ2-5, with 8 bases that match TRBD1. Sequencing was performed on peripheral blood. The clonotype originates from a woman aged 55 to 70 with acute or convalescent COVID-19. Here the CDR3 reads CASSSHRGQETQYF. The CDR3 region has the DNA TGTGCCAGCAGCTCACACAGGGGGCAAGAGACCCAGTACTTC. Full variable domain (outside the CDR3, taken from reference TRBV11-3 and TRBJ2-5): EAGVVQSPRYKIIEKKQPVAFWCNPISGHNTLYWYLQNLGQGPELLIRYENEEAVDDSQLPKDRFSAERLKGVDSTLKIQPAELGDSAVYLCASSSHRGQETQYFGPGTRLLVL.